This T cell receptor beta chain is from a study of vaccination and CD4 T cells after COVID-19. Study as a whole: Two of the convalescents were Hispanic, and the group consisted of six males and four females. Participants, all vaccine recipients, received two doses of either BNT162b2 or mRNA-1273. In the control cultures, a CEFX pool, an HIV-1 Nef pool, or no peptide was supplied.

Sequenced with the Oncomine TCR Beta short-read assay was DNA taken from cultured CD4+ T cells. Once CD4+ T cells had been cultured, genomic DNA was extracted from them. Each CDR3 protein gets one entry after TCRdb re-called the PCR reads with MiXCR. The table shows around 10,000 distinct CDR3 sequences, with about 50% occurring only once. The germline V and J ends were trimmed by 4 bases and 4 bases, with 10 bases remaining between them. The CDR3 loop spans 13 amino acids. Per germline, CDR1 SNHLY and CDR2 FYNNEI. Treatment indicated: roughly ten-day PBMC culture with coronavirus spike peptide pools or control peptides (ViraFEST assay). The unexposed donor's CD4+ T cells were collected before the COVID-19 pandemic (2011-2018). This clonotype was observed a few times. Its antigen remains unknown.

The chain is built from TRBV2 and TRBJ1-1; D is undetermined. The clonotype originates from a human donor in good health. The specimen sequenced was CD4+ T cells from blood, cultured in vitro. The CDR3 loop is CASSGMMGTEAFF. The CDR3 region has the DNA TGTGCCAGCAGTGGGATGATGGGCACTGAAGCTTTCTTT.